The subject of this entry is one TCR beta chain. This entry belongs to a study of blood T cell repertoires in COVID-19. Looking at the study overall: Material from acute and convalescent COVID-19 was sourced from the United States, Italy and Spain. Sources were T cells, B-cell-depleted T cells, or PBMCs; the material itself was cDNA or gDNA.

Only in-frame clones appear in the TCRdb table, and some are missing; sequencing was by immunoSEQ multiplex PCR. The sample lists 200,000 to 250,000 clones, 88% occurring once. The CDR3 extends over 15 amino acids. Germline V gene sequence: CDR1 SGHVS, CDR2 FQNEAQ. V lost 3 bases and J 5 bases, leaving 14 bases between the germline ends. The receptor was isolated from a woman aged 55 to 70 with acute or convalescent COVID-19. This chain uses TRBV7-8 with TRBJ1-5, with D perhaps matching TRBD1 (5 bases). Source material: peripheral blood. This CDR3 reads CASSFEGLPDQPQHF. CDR3 DNA sequence: TGTGCCAGCAGCTTCGAGGGACTGCCTGATCAGCCCCAGCATTTT.